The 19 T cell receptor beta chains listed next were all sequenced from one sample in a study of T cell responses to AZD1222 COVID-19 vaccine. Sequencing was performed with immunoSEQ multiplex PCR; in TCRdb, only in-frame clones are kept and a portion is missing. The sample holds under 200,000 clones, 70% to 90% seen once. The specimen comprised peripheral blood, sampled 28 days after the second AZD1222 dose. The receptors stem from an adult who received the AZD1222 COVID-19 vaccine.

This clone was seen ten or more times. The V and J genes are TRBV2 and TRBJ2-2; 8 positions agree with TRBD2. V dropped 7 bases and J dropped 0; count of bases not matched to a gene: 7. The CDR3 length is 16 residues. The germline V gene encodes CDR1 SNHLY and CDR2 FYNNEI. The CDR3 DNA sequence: TGTGCCAGCACTCCGACGGGGGGGGCGAACACCGGGGAGCTGTTTTTT. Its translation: CASTPTGGANTGELFF.

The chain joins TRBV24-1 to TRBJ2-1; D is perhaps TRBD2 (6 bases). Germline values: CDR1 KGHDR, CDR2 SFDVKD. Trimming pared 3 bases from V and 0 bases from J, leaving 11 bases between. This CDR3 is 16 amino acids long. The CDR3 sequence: CATSDVAGSSYNEQFF. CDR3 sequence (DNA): TGTGCCACCAGTGATGTGGCGGGGAGCTCCTACAATGAGCAGTTCTTC.

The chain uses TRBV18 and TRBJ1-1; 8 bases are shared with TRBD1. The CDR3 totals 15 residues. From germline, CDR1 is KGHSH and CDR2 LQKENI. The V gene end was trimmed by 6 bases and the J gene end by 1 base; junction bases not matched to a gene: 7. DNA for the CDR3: TGTGCCAGCTCGTTACAGGGGGGCCGGAACACTGAAGCTTTCTTT. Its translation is CASSLQGGRNTEAFF.

The CDR3 DNA sequence: TGTGCCAGCAAGACAGGAGGGAACACCGGGGAGCTGTTTTTT. Residues: CASKTGGNTGELFF. The chain couples TRBV2 to TRBJ2-2; D perhaps matches TRBD1 (6 bases). Per germline, CDR1 SNHLY and CDR2 FYNNEI. The CDR3 totals 14 residues. Trimming removed 7 bases at V and 1 base at J, with 10 bases between.

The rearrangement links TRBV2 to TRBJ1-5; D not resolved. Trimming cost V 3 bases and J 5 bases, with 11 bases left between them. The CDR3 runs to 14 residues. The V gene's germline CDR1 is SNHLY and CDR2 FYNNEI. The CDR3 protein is CASSEGGGYQPQHF. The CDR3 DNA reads TGTGCCAGCAGTGAGGGCGGAGGGTATCAGCCCCAGCATTTT.

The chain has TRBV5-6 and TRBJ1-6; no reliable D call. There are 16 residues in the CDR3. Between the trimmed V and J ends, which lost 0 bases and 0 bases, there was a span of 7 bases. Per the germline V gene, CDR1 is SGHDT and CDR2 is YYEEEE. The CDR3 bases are TGTGCCAGCAGCTTGGCCGGCAGCTCCTATAATTCACCCCTCCACTTT. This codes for CASSLAGSSYNSPLHF.

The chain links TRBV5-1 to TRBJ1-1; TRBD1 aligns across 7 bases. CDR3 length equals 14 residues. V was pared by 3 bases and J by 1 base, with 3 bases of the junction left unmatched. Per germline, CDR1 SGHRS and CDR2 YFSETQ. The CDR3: CASSSGQTNTEAFF. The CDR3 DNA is TGCGCCAGCAGCTCGGGACAGACGAACACTGAAGCTTTCTTT.

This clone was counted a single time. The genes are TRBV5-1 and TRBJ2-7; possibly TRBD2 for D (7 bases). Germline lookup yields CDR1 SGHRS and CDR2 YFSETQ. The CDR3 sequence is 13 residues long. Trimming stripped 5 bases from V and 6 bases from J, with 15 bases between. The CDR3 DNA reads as TGCGCCAGCAGAATCATGGGAGGGGGCGAGCAGTACTTC. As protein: CASRIMGGGEQYF.

Here the CDR3 reads CASSSNRGEMLSSTDTQYF. The DNA for the CDR3 is TGTGCCAGCAGCTCCAACCGGGGGGAGATGCTATCGAGCACAGATACGCAGTATTTT. This chain links TRBV7-6 with TRBJ2-3; TRBD2 aligns across 7 bases. Losses at the gene ends were 4 bases for V and 0 bases for J; bases not matched to a gene: 16. CDR1 and CDR2 (germline): SGHVS, FNYEAQ. There are 19 residues in the CDR3.

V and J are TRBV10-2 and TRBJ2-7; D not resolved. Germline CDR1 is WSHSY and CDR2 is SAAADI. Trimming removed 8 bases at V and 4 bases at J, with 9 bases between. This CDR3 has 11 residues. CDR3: CASLDGYEQYF. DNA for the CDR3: TGCGCCAGCCTGGACGGATACGAGCAGTACTTC.

As DNA, the CDR3 is TGTGCCAGCAGCCCTAACGACTATGGCTACACCTTC. This codes for CASSPNDYGYTF. J is TRBJ1-2 and V is TRBV12-3 or TRBV12-4; D gene unclear. Trimming took 6 bases from V and 3 from J, leaving 8 bases between them. The CDR3 has 12 residues.

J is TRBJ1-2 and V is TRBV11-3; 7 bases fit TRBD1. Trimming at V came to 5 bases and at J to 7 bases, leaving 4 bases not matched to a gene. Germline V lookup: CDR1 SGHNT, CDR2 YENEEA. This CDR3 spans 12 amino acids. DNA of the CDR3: TGTGCCAGCAGCGGACAGGATGGTGGCTACACCTTC. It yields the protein CASSGQDGGYTF.

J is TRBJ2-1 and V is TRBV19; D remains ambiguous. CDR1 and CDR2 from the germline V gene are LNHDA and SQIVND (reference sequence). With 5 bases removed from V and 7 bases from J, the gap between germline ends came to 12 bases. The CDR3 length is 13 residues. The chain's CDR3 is CASSVNMVNEQFF. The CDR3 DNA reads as TGTGCCAGTAGTGTGAACATGGTAAATGAGCAGTTCTTC.

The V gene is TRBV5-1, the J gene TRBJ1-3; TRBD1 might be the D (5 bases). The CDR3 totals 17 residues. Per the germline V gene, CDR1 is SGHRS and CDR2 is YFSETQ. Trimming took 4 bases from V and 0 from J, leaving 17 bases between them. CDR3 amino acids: CASSPGDFPSSGNTIYF. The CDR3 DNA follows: TGCGCCAGCAGCCCGGGGGACTTCCCGAGCTCTGGAAACACCATATATTTT.

The CDR3 DNA follows: TGTGCCAGCAGCTTCACCGGGACAGTCTCCTACAATGAGCAGTTCTTC. This translates into CASSFTGTVSYNEQFF. The rearrangement links TRBV7-3 to TRBJ2-1, with 7 nucleotides matching TRBD1. The CDR3 spans 16 residues. CDR1 and CDR2 from the germline V gene are SGHTA and FQGTGA. The J segment lost 0 bases and the V segment lost 3 bases, leaving 5 bases of the junction unmatched. The full variable domain, its missing parts supplied by reference TRBV7-3 and TRBJ2-1, is GAGVSQTPSNKVTEKGKYVELRCDPISGHTALYWYRQSLGQGPEFLIYFQGTGAADDSGLPNDRFFAVRPEGSVSTLKIQRTERGDSAVYLCASSFTGTVSYNEQFFGPGTRLTVL.

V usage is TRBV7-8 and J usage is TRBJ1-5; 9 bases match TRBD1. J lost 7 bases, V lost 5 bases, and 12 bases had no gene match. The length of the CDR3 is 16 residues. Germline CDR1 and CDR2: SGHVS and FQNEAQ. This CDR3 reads CASSLRDREIRQPQHF. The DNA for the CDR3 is TGTGCCAGCAGCCTAAGGGACAGGGAAATCCGCCAGCCCCAGCATTTT.

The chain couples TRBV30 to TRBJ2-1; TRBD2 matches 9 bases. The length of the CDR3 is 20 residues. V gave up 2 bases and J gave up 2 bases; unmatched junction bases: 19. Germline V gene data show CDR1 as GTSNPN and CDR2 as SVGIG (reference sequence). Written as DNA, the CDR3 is TGTGCCTGGAGTCGAAATCCCCTCTGGGGGCGGGGGGGCCCCTACAATGAGCAGTTCTTC. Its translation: CAWSRNPLWGRGGPYNEQFF.

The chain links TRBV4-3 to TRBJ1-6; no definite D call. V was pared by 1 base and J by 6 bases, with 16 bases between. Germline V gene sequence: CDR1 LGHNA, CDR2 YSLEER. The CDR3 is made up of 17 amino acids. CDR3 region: CASSQGERRVTNSPLHF. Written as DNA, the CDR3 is TGCGCCAGCAGCCAAGGAGAGAGGAGGGTAACTAATTCACCCCTCCACTTT.

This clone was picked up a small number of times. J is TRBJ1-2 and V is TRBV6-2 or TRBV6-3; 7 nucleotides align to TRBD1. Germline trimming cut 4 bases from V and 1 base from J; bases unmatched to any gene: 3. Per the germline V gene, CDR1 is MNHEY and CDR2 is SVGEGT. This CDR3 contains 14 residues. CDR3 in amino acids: CASSWNRGNYGYTF. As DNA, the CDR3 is TGTGCCAGCAGTTGGAACAGGGGTAACTATGGCTACACCTTC.